A selection of T cell receptor beta chains follows, all from one sample in a study of regulatory T cells in long-lasting Graves disease. TCRdb processed the multiplex PCR reads anew with MiXCR; each CDR3 protein has one entry. The sample lists about 500,000 distinct CDR3 sequences; about 12% were seen once. These data also formed part of another study, on T cells in Graves' hyperthyroidism and ophthalmopathy.

The starting material was peripheral blood mononuclear cells (PBMCs), obtained at new diagnosis, from a patient treated with antithyroid drugs. Source of these receptors: a woman under 40 with Graves disease. Each CDR3 is given with its conserved first and last residue. The D gene is left open where the match is weak. For some rows the clone size is stated as once, few or many, or as a class when expanded; others skip it.

D: TRBD2
size: many
V: TRBV6-5
J: TRBJ2-7
CDR3: CASSYRTSGSQSQYF
DNA: TGTGCCAGCAGTTACAGGACTAGCGGGAGTCAATCGCAGTACTTC

D: .
size: many
V: TRBV20-1
J: TRBJ1-1
CDR3: CSARKIQGRNTEAFF
DNA: TGCAGTGCTAGGAAGATACAGGGCCGGAACACTGAAGCTTTCTTT

D: TRBD2
size: many
V: TRBV29-1
J: TRBJ2-1
CDR3: CSVDVAGVNEQFF
DNA: TGCAGCGTTGATGTCGCGGGGGTCAATGAGCAGTTCTTC

D: .
size: .
V: TRBV7-8
J: TRBJ2-3
CDR3: CASSTRSNTDTQYF
DNA: TGTGCCAGCAGCACACGTTCGAACACAGATACGCAGTATTTT

D: TRBD2
size: many
V: TRBV5-1
J: TRBJ2-1
CDR3: CASSPSQLAGGVGNEQFF
DNA: TGCGCCAGCAGCCCGTCCCAATTAGCGGGAGGAGTGGGCAATGAGCAGTTCTTC

D: .
size: many
V: TRBV5-1
J: TRBJ2-5
CDR3: CASSPLGAQETQYF
DNA: TGCGCCAGCAGCCCGCTAGGGGCCCAAGAGACCCAGTACTTC

D: TRBD2
size: .
V: TRBV6-9
J: TRBJ2-1
CDR3: CASSWLAGEGNEQFF
DNA: TGTGCCAGCAGTTGGCTAGCGGGAGAGGGCAATGAGCAGTTCTTC

D: .
size: few
V: TRBV11-2
J: TRBJ1-5
CDR3: CASSPTGTSGSWDTQHF
DNA: TGTGCCAGCAGCCCCACCGGGACTAGCGGGAGTTGGGATACGCAGCATTTT

D: .
size: few
V: TRBV3-1
J: TRBJ1-3
CDR3: CASSQGQEVTIYF
DNA: TGTGCCAGCAGCCAAGGACAGGAGGTCACCATATATTTT

D: .
size: many
V: TRBV7-2
J: TRBJ2-7
CDR3: CASSLGAGFSYEQYF
DNA: TGTGCCAGCAGCTTAGGGGCGGGATTCTCCTACGAGCAGTACTTC

D: .
size: few
V: TRBV5-5
J: TRBJ2-3
CDR3: CASSLGLGTLATDTQYF
DNA: TGTGCCAGCAGCTTGGGGCTGGGTACTCTCGCCACAGATACGCAGTATTTT

D: TRBD1
size: many
V: TRBV30
J: TRBJ2-5
CDR3: CAWSRGQEETQYF
DNA: TGTGCCTGGAGCAGAGGACAGGAAGAGACCCAGTACTTC

D: TRBD2
size: few
V: TRBV10-3
J: TRBJ2-7
CDR3: CAIRRGLAENYEQYF
DNA: TGTGCCATCAGGCGAGGACTAGCGGAAAACTACGAGCAGTACTTC

D: .
size: .
V: TRBV7-2
J: TRBJ1-2
CDR3: CASSSKNRVGYTF
DNA: TGTGCCAGCAGCTCAAAAAACAGGGTGGGCTACACCTTC

D: TRBD1
size: .
V: TRBV13
J: TRBJ2-2
CDR3: CASSPYFRGPNTGELFF
DNA: TGTGCCAGCAGCCCCTATTTCAGGGGGCCTAACACCGGGGAGCTGTTTTTT

D: TRBD2
size: many
V: TRBV6-5
J: TRBJ2-1
CDR3: CASSSIRGTSDGNEQFF
DNA: TGTGCCAGCAGTTCCATTCGGGGGACTAGCGACGGCAATGAGCAGTTCTTC

D: TRBD2
size: many
V: TRBV20-1
J: TRBJ2-7
CDR3: CSATSGRSYEQYF
DNA: TGCAGTGCCACCAGCGGGAGGTCCTACGAGCAGTACTTC

D: .
size: many
V: TRBV7-8
J: TRBJ2-7
CDR3: CASSLESGQEAYEQYF
DNA: TGTGCCAGCAGCTTAGAATCCGGTCAGGAGGCCTACGAGCAGTACTTC

D: TRBD2
size: .
V: TRBV9
J: TRBJ2-7
CDR3: CASSVAAGVQSYEQYF
DNA: TGTGCCAGCAGCGTAGCTGCGGGAGTTCAATCCTACGAGCAGTACTTC

D: .
size: many
V: TRBV2
J: TRBJ2-7
CDR3: CASSEHPAAPYEQYF
DNA: TGTGCCAGCAGTGAACACCCAGCGGCCCCCTACGAGCAGTACTTC

D: TRBD2
size: many
V: TRBV6-2/TRBV6-3
J: TRBJ2-3
CDR3: CASSNGTTLRYTQYF
DNA: TGTGCCAGCAGTAACGGGACTACCCTTCGATATACGCAGTATTTT

D: .
size: many
V: TRBV7-9
J: TRBJ2-1
CDR3: CASSFRAYSYNEQFF
DNA: TGTGCCAGCAGCTTTCGTGCTTACAGCTACAATGAGCAGTTCTTC

D: TRBD1
size: many
V: TRBV12-3/TRBV12-4
J: TRBJ1-5
CDR3: CASSPPGQPHMYSNQPQHF
DNA: TGTGCCAGCAGTCCTCCGGGACAGCCGCACATGTATAGCAATCAGCCCCAGCATTTT

D: TRBD2
size: many
V: TRBV7-6
J: TRBJ2-3
CDR3: CASSLGRLAGGVTDTQYF
DNA: TGTGCCAGCAGCTTAGGGAGACTAGCGGGAGGAGTCACAGATACGCAGTATTTT

D: .
size: many
V: TRBV27
J: TRBJ1-2
CDR3: CASSRKRGGASYGYTF
DNA: TGTGCCAGCAGCCGCAAACGGGGGGGCGCAAGCTATGGCTACACCTTC

D: TRBD1
size: many
V: TRBV27
J: TRBJ1-4
CDR3: CASRRYWDRVVEKLFF
DNA: TGTGCCAGCAGGAGATACTGGGACAGGGTAGTTGAAAAACTGTTTTTT

D: .
size: many
V: TRBV19
J: TRBJ1-2
CDR3: CASSHGPGRSGYTF
DNA: TGTGCCAGTAGCCACGGGCCCGGAAGATCTGGCTACACCTTC

D: .
size: few
V: TRBV6-1
J: TRBJ2-1
CDR3: CASRPLLGADEQFF
DNA: TGTGCCAGCAGACCTCTACTAGGGGCTGATGAGCAGTTCTTC

D: TRBD2
size: .
V: TRBV30
J: TRBJ2-1
CDR3: CAWSGPGGRDNEQFF
DNA: TGTGCCTGGAGTGGCCCAGGCGGGAGGGACAATGAGCAGTTCTTC

D: .
size: .
V: TRBV5-1
J: TRBJ2-5
CDR3: CASSLGSGRGIPQETQYF
DNA: TGCGCCAGCAGCTTGGGGTCGGGTCGAGGAATTCCCCAAGAGACCCAGTACTTC

D: TRBD1
size: many
V: TRBV29-1
J: TRBJ1-2
CDR3: CSVVRDRGSSVYGYTF
DNA: TGCAGCGTTGTTCGAGACAGGGGTTCTTCAGTCTATGGCTACACCTTC

D: .
size: many
V: TRBV29-1
J: TRBJ2-1
CDR3: CSVDKGQLRFF
DNA: TGCAGCGTTGATAAAGGGCAGCTCCGGTTCTTC

D: .
size: many
V: TRBV7-2
J: TRBJ2-7
CDR3: CASSLAAHGRLEQYF
DNA: TGTGCCAGCAGCTTAGCGGCACACGGGAGACTCGAGCAGTACTTC

D: .
size: many
V: TRBV10-3
J: TRBJ1-1
CDR3: CAISELMLNTEAFF
DNA: TGTGCCATCAGTGAGTTAATGTTAAACACTGAAGCTTTCTTT

D: TRBD1
size: few
V: TRBV2
J: TRBJ1-5
CDR3: CASRPGQANQPQHF
DNA: TGTGCCAGCAGGCCGGGACAGGCGAATCAGCCCCAGCATTTT

D: .
size: .
V: TRBV6-2/TRBV6-3
J: TRBJ1-4
CDR3: CASCDSGLYEKLFF
DNA: TGTGCCAGCTGCGATTCGGGGTTGTATGAAAAACTGTTTTTT

D: .
size: few
V: TRBV15
J: TRBJ2-1
CDR3: CATSRPRSSYNEQFF
DNA: TGTGCCACCAGCAGACCGCGATCATCCTACAATGAGCAGTTCTTC

D: .
size: few
V: TRBV3-1
J: TRBJ1-1
CDR3: CASSQVGAGGWTNTEAFF
DNA: TGTGCCAGCAGCCAAGTTGGTGCGGGGGGCTGGACGAACACTGAAGCTTTCTTT

D: TRBD2
size: many
V: TRBV7-7
J: TRBJ2-7
CDR3: CASSLQRGYEQYF
DNA: TGTGCTAGCAGCTTACAGCGGGGGTACGAGCAGTACTTC

D: TRBD1
size: few
V: TRBV20-1
J: TRBJ1-1
CDR3: CSAVTGQGTEAFF
DNA: TGCAGTGCCGTGACAGGGCAAGGTACTGAAGCTTTCTTT

D: TRBD2
size: few
V: TRBV10-2
J: TRBJ2-3
CDR3: CASRPGLVLDTQYF
DNA: TGCGCCAGCAGGCCGGGACTAGTGTTAGATACGCAGTATTTT

D: TRBD1
size: many
V: TRBV19
J: TRBJ1-1
CDR3: CASCLTGATEAFF
DNA: TGTGCCAGTTGTTTAACAGGGGCGACTGAAGCTTTCTTT

D: .
size: many
V: TRBV12-3/TRBV12-4
J: TRBJ2-5
CDR3: CASSLTGVPETQYF
DNA: TGTGCCAGCAGTCTGACGGGAGTTCCGGAGACCCAGTACTTC

D: .
size: .
V: TRBV20-1
J: TRBJ1-2
CDR3: CSASMGATNYGYTF
DNA: TGCAGTGCTAGTATGGGGGCGACTAACTATGGCTACACCTTC

D: TRBD1
size: few
V: TRBV9
J: TRBJ1-2
CDR3: CASSEGDRDYGYTF
DNA: TGTGCCAGCAGCGAGGGCGACAGGGACTATGGCTACACCTTC

D: .
size: .
V: TRBV20-1
J: TRBJ1-5
CDR3: CSARVPGVSNQPQHF
DNA: TGCAGTGCTAGAGTTCCTGGAGTAAGCAATCAGCCCCAGCATTTT

D: TRBD2
size: many
V: TRBV27
J: TRBJ2-2
CDR3: CASSLFGLAGASGGLRELFF
DNA: TGTGCCAGCAGTTTATTCGGACTAGCGGGAGCCTCAGGCGGATTGAGGGAGCTGTTTTTT

D: .
size: many
V: TRBV30
J: TRBJ2-1
CDR3: CAWSRSVPEQFF
DNA: TGTGCCTGGAGTCGTTCGGTACCTGAGCAGTTCTTC

D: TRBD1
size: many
V: TRBV7-9
J: TRBJ1-5
CDR3: CASSQGASNQPQHF
DNA: TGTGCCAGCAGCCAGGGGGCTAGCAATCAGCCCCAGCATTTT

D: .
size: many
V: TRBV6-5
J: TRBJ2-7
CDR3: CASSYFGSSYEQYF
DNA: TGTGCCAGCAGTTACTTTGGGTCGTCCTACGAGCAGTACTTC